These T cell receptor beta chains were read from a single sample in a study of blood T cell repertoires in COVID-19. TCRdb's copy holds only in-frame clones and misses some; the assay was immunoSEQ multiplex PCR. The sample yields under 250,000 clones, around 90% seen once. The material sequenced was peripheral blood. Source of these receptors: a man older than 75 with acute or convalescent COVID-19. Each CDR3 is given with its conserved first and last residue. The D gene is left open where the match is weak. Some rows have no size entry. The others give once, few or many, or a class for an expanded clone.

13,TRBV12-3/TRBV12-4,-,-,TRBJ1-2,TGTGCCAGCAGTTTTGTACAGAACTATGGCTACACCTTC,CASSFVQNYGYTF
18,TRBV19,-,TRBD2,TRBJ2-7,TGTGCCAGTAGTAATTCCCCTTTTACTAGCGGGAGGGACTACGAGCAGTACTTC,CASSNSPFTSGRDYEQYF
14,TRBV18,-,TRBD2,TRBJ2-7,TGTGCCAGCTCACCTACCGGGACTACCTACGAGCAGTACTTC,CASSPTGTTYEQYF
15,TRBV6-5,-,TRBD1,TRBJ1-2,TGTGCCAGCATAGGACTCGGACAGGGGGCCTATGGCTACACCTTC,CASIGLGQGAYGYTF
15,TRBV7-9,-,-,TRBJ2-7,TGTGCCAGCAGCTTAGGGCAGGGGGGTCCCTACGAGCAGTACTTC,CASSLGQGGPYEQYF
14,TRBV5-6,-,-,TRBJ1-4,TGTGCCAGCAGCTTGGAGTTCGGGGAAGAAAAACTGTTTTTT,CASSLEFGEEKLFF
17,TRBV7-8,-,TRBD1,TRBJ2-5,TGTGCCAGCAGCCGAGCCCAGGGACAGGGGGCGCAAGAGACCCAGTACTTC,CASSRAQGQGAQETQYF
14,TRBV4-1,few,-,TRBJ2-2,TGCGCCAGCAGCCAAGGCCCAGGCACCGGGGAGCTGTTTTTT,CASSQGPGTGELFF
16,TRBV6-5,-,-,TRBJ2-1,TGTGCCAGCAGTTACTCCTACCTCCCTAGCGTCAATGAGCAGTTCTTC,CASSYSYLPSVNEQFF
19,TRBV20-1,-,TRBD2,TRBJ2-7,TGCAGTGCTAGTCGCTATTCCGGGACTAGCGGGAGGCAAGGGGACGAGCAGTACTTC,CSASRYSGTSGRQGDEQYF
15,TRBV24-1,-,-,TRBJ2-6,TGTGCCACCAGTGAGCGTATCTCTGGGGCCAACGTCCTGACTTTC,CATSERISGANVLTF
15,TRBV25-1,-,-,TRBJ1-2,TGTGCCAGCAGTGAACTGGGGCAGGCAATATATGGCTACACCTTC,CASSELGQAIYGYTF
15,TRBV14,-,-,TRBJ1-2,TGTGCCAGCAGCCCTCGGCGGGGGGCAGGCTATGGCTACACCTTC,CASSPRRGAGYGYTF
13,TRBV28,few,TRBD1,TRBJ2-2,TGTGCCACTACGACAGGGGCGACCGGGGAGCTGTTTTTT,CATTTGATGELFF
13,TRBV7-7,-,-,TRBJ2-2,TGTGCCAGCAGCTTGACAGTGAGCGGGGAGCTGTTTTTT,CASSLTVSGELFF
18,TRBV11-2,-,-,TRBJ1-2,TGTGCCAGCAGCTTCTTCGGGGGGCCAGCCATGCCCGCCTATGGCTACACCTTC,CASSFFGGPAMPAYGYTF
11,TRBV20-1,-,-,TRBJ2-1,TGCAGCGCAAAGCGGGCGGATGAGCAGTTCTTC,CSAKRADEQFF
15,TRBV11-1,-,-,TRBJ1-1,TGTGCCAGCAGACCGACGACAGCCTCAAACACTGAAGCTTTCTTT,CASRPTTASNTEAFF
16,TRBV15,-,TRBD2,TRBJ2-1,TGTGCCACCAGCAGAGATTTGGCTAGCGGGAGAACTGAGCAGTTCTTC,CATSRDLASGRTEQFF
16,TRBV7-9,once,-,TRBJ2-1,TGTGCCAGCAGCTTGCCCGGGACTTTTCCCTACAATGAGCAGTTCTTC,CASSLPGTFPYNEQFF
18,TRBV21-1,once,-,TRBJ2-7,TGTGCCAGCAGTCGACGGGGGAAACAGGGGGTAGGGTCCTACGAGCAGTACTTC,CASSRRGKQGVGSYEQYF
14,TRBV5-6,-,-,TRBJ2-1,TGTGCCAGCAGCCGCAGGGGCGCCTACAATGAGCAGTTCTTC,CASSRRGAYNEQFF
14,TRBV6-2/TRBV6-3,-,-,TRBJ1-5,TGTGCCAGCAGTTACTCGTATCGGGATCAGCCCCAGCATTTT,CASSYSYRDQPQHF
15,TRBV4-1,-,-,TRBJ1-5,TGCGCCAGCAGCCCGGGACTCCTGAGCAATCAGCCCCAGCATTTT,CASSPGLLSNQPQHF
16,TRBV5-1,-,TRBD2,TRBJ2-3,TGCGCCAGCAGCTCGGGGACTAGCGGGAGCGCAGATACGCAGTATTTT,CASSSGTSGSADTQYF
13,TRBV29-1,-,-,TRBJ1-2,TGCAGCGTCCCCAAGGAGGGTGACTATGGCTACACCTTC,CSVPKEGDYGYTF
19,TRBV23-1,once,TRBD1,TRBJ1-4,TGCGCCAGCAGTCAATTTAAGGACAGGGAAAGAAGCGTGGATGAAAAACTGTTTTTT,CASSQFKDRERSVDEKLFF
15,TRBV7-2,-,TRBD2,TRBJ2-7,TGTGCCAGCAGCCCCCGACTAGCGGGATCCTACGAGCAGTACTTC,CASSPRLAGSYEQYF
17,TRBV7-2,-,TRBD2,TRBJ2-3,TGTGCCAGCAGCTTTTCAGGTAGCGGGAGAAGCACAGATACGCAGTATTTT,CASSFSGSGRSTDTQYF
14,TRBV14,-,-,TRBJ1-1,TGTGCCAGCAGCCTTTACGGTGGGAACACTGAAGCTTTCTTT,CASSLYGGNTEAFF
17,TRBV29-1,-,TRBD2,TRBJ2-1,TGCAGCGTTGATGGGACTAGCGGGAGTGTGTTTAACAATGAGCAGTTCTTC,CSVDGTSGSVFNNEQFF
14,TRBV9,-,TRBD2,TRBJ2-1,TGTGCCAGCAGCGTGCGGGAGAAATTCCATGAGCAGTTCTTC,CASSVREKFHEQFF
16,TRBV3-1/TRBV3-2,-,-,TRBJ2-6,TGTGCCAGCAGCCCCTCACCTACCTCTGGGGCCAACGTCCTGACTTTC,CASSPSPTSGANVLTF
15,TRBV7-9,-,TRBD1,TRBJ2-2,TGTGCCAGCAGCGCCGGGACAGCGAACACCGGGGAGCTGTTTTTT,CASSAGTANTGELFF
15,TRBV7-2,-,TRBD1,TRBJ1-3,TGTGCCAGCATTTCGGACAGGAGCTCTGGAAACACCATATATTTT,CASISDRSSGNTIYF
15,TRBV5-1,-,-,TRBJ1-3,TGCGCCAGCAGCTTGGCGTACGGACAGTTGAACACCATATATTTT,CASSLAYGQLNTIYF
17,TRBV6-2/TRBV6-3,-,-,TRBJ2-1,TGTGCCAGCAGTTATCTGGCAGCGAGTAGCTCCTACAATGAGCAGTTCTTC,CASSYLAASSSYNEQFF
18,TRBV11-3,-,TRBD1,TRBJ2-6,TGTGCCAGCAGCACGGGACAGTTTGGAAGCTCTGGGGCCAACGTCCTGACTTTC,CASSTGQFGSSGANVLTF
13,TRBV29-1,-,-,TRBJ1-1,TGCAGCGTTGTGTGGCAGGGGAACACTGAAGCTTTCTTT,CSVVWQGNTEAFF
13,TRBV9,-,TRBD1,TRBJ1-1,TGTGCCAGCGGACAGGGGGTTTACACTGAAGCTTTCTTT,CASGQGVYTEAFF
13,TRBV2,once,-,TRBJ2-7,TGTGCCAGCAGTGGGCAGGGGAACTACGAGCAGTACTTC,CASSGQGNYEQYF
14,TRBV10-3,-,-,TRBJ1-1,TGTGCCATCAGTGAAGAGGGGGAGAACACTGAAGCTTTCTTT,CAISEEGENTEAFF
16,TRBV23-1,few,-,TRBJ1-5,TGCGCCAGCAGTCAACAACAGGCCCTGGGCAATCAGCCCCAGCATTTT,CASSQQQALGNQPQHF
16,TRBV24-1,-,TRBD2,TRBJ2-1,TGTGCCACCAGTGATCCGCGACTAGCGGGAGTAAGTGAGCAGTTCTTC,CATSDPRLAGVSEQFF
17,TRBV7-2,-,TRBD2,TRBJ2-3,TGTGCCAGCAGCTTAGTTAGCGGGGGGGGGAGCACAGATACGCAGTATTTT,CASSLVSGGGSTDTQYF